This entry lists 2 T cell receptor beta chains sequenced from one sample in a study of Ad26.COV2.S vaccination and SARS-CoV-2 variants. Documented treatment: some 19 received Ad26.COV2.S at low or high dose, single or two shots; a few received placebo; per-sample allocation not given. Sampling was performed 63 days after the first vaccine or placebo injection. Some clones are missing from TCRdb's copy, which holds only in-frame ones; the method was immunoSEQ multiplex PCR. The data show hundreds of thousands of clones, approximately 92% seen once. The sequencing here drew on peripheral blood, taken in a trial of Ad26.COV2.S vaccine versus placebo. These receptor sequences come from a person between 18 and 59 years old who received the Ad26.COV2.S COVID-19 vaccine or a placebo.

This clone was picked up many times. The chain employs TRBV9 and TRBJ2-2, with TRBD1 identical over 9 bases. There are 16 residues in the CDR3. CDR1 SGDLS and CDR2 YYNGEE come from the germline V gene. With V trimmed by 0 bases and J by 6 bases, 6 bases remained unmatched. The CDR3 sequence is CASSVVGTGYPGELFF. The CDR3 DNA follows: TGTGCCAGCAGCGTAGTCGGGACAGGGTACCCCGGGGAGCTGTTTTTT. The full variable domain, its missing parts supplied by reference TRBV9 and TRBJ2-2, is DSGVTQTPKHLITATGQRVTLRCSPRSGDLSVYWYQQSLDQGLQFLIQYYNGEERAKGNILERFSAQQFPDLHSELNLSSLELGDSALYFCASSVVGTGYPGELFFGEGSRLTVL.

The chain links TRBV7-9 to TRBJ2-7; the match to TRBD1 covers 9 bases. The CDR3 spans 15 residues. The germline V gene has CDR1 SEHNR and CDR2 FQNEAQ (reference sequence). V lost 1 base to trimming and J lost 2 bases; unmatched junction nucleotides: 3. The CDR3 DNA is TGTGCCAGCAGCTTAGGGGACAGGGAACCCTACGAGCAGTACTTC. Protein sequence: CASSLGDREPYEQYF.